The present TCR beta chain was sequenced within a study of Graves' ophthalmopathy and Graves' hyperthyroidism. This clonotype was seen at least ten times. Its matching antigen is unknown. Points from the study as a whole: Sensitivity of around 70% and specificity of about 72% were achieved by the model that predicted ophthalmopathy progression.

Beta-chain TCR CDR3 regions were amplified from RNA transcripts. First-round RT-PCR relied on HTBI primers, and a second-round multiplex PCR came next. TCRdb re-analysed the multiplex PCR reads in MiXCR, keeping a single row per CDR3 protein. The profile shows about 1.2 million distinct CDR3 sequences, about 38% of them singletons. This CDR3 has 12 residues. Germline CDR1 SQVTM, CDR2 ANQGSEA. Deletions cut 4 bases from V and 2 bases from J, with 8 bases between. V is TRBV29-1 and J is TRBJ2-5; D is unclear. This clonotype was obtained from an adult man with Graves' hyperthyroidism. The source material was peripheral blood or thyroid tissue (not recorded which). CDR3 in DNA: TGCAGCGTTGCACAGATACAAGAGACCCAGTACTTC. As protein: CSVAQIQETQYF.